This T cell receptor beta chain appears in the sequencing data of a study of OX40 agonist ivuxolimab in advanced cancers. Overall study context: Patients treated during dose escalation were battling hepatocellular carcinoma, melanoma, renal cell or head and neck cancer. The study's findings and limits: The mean number of expanded clones was higher in CD8+ T cells than in CD4+. People who partly responded at 0.1-3.0 mg/kg had some of the least clonal expansion seen. Blood T cells, both CD4+ and CD8+, expanded clonally by week 6 at 0.1 to 3.0 mg/kg.

Germline CDR1 reads SGHTS; CDR2 reads YDEGEE. V lost 4 bases, J lost 7 bases, and 11 bases lay in between. This CDR3 has 13 residues. Sequenced by immunoSEQ multiplex PCR; TCRdb stores in-frame clones only, minus some. The sample includes around 39,000 clones, around 73% of them seen just once. A remark on this clone: Antigen unknown.

This sequence was found in an adult with an advanced solid tumor such as melanoma, head and neck, liver or kidney cancer. The sequencing used CD4+ or CD8+ T cells sorted from blood, collected in a trial of the OX40 agonist ivuxolimab. The chain joins TRBV5-8 to TRBJ2-2; D gene uncertain. DNA of the CDR3: TGTGCCAGCAGCCCCAGAATCGTCGGGGAGCTGTTTTTT. Translating gives CASSPRIVGELFF.